This T cell receptor (beta chain) was identified in a study of T cells in Graves' hyperthyroidism and ophthalmopathy. TCR beta CDR3 regions were amplified from RNA transcripts. The HTBI primer set drove a first-round RT-PCR of the TCR CDR3. A single record per CDR3 protein comes from TCRdb applying MiXCR to the multiplex PCR reads. This table holds around 250,000 distinct CDR3 sequences, 13% to 15% found once. Around 10 ml fresh peripheral blood yielded the PBMCs. Study findings and constraints: In the analysis, a 13 V-J model separated ophthalmopathy from stable hyperthyroidism.

This clonotype was detected a few times. Its target is not known. CDR1 is LGHNA, CDR2 YNFKEQ, per germline. The CDR3 has 15 amino acids. V was shortened by 5 bases and J by 8 bases, with 18 bases between the two germline ends. The clonotype originates from a woman in her forties with Graves' hyperthyroidism that later progressed to Graves' ophthalmopathy. Sequencing was carried out using blood. The V call is TRBV4-2, the J call TRBJ1-4; D is possibly TRBD1 (5 bases). Here the CDR3 reads CASSVTGTGREKLFF. The CDR3 nucleotides are TGTGCCAGCAGCGTCACCGGGACGGGGAGGGAAAAACTGTTTTTT.